This is a list of T cell receptor beta chains from one sample in a study of T-cell reconstitution after alpha-beta-depleted transplantation in children. TCRdb re-called the PCR reads with MiXCR, one entry per CDR3 protein. The sample records about 290,000 distinct CDR3 sequences, around 9.1% being singletons. The source material was PBMCs, sampled before TCRalphabeta/CD19-depleted stem cell transplant. All receptors come from a boy younger than two with acute myeloid leukemia, due to receive a stem cell transplant. CDR3s include the opening cysteine and the closing phenylalanine or tryptophan. Each record gives: D gene, V gene, J gene, clone size, CDR3 length, CDR3 protein, CDR3 DNA. D genes are given only for firm matches. The size entry is marked missing in some rows and otherwise reads once, few, many or a size class.

TRBD2	TRBV7-2	TRBJ2-7	many	14	CASSPTSGAYEQYF	TGTGCCAGCAGCCCTACTAGCGGGGCCTACGAGCAGTACTTC
TRBD2	TRBV6-4	TRBJ2-1	.	15	CASSEGGTSDNEQFF	TGTGCCAGCAGTGAAGGGGGGACTAGCGACAATGAGCAGTTCTTC
TRBD1	TRBV20-1	TRBJ1-2	.	14	CSARSPGQGYGYTF	TGCAGTGCTAGATCACCGGGACAGGGGTATGGCTACACCTTC
.	TRBV20-1	TRBJ2-5	many	14	CSAPPAEIQETQYF	TGCAGTGCTCCACCAGCGGAAATCCAAGAGACCCAGTACTTC
TRBD1	TRBV10-3	TRBJ1-1	.	13	CAITQDRATEAFF	TGTGCCATCACCCAGGACAGGGCCACTGAAGCTTTCTTT
.	TRBV5-1	TRBJ2-7	many	16	CASSLSTGAGGYEQYF	TGCGCCAGCAGCCTATCCACAGGGGCCGGAGGGTACGAGCAGTACTTC
.	TRBV10-2	TRBJ2-2	many	14	CASSADANTGELFF	TGCGCCAGCAGTGCAGACGCGAACACCGGGGAGCTGTTTTTT
TRBD2	TRBV4-3	TRBJ2-1	few	14	CASSLTSGTNEQFF	TGCGCCAGCAGCCTGACTAGCGGGACCAATGAGCAGTTCTTC
.	TRBV5-6	TRBJ1-6	.	16	CASSLRDWAPYSPLHF	TGTGCCAGCAGCTTGCGGGATTGGGCGCCTTATTCACCCCTCCACTTT
TRBD1	TRBV2	TRBJ1-1	.	14	CASSKTGGNTEAFF	TGTGCCAGCAGTAAAACAGGGGGCAACACTGAAGCTTTCTTT
.	TRBV6-2/TRBV6-3	TRBJ2-7	.	18	CASSYSITGKRFSYEQYF	TGTGCCAGCAGTTACTCGATTACAGGGAAACGGTTCTCCTACGAGCAGTACTTC
.	TRBV6-5	TRBJ2-2	few	14	CASSSLRGPGELFF	TGTGCCAGCAGCAGCTTGCGGGGTCCCGGGGAGCTGTTTTTT
TRBD2	TRBV4-3	TRBJ2-1	many	17	CASSRTSGDSSYNEQFF	TGCGCCAGCAGCCGAACTAGCGGGGACAGCTCCTACAATGAGCAGTTCTTC
.	TRBV12-3/TRBV12-4	TRBJ2-5	many	16	CASSLSLTEYQETQYF	TGTGCCAGCAGTTTATCCCTGACAGAGTACCAAGAGACCCAGTACTTC
.	TRBV5-5	TRBJ2-7	many	13	CASSLVWGYEQYF	TGTGCCAGCAGCTTGGTGTGGGGTTACGAGCAGTACTTC
.	TRBV4-2	TRBJ2-1	many	16	CASSQDWGHGDNEQFF	TGTGCCAGCAGCCAAGATTGGGGGCATGGGGACAATGAGCAGTTCTTC
.	TRBV20-1	TRBJ2-7	many	15	CSATAPTTSSYEQYF	TGCAGTGCTACGGCCCCGACAACTAGCTCCTACGAGCAGTACTTC
TRBD2	TRBV12-3/TRBV12-4	TRBJ2-7	.	15	CASCRLAGGLYEQYF	TGTGCCAGCTGCAGACTAGCGGGGGGGCTCTACGAGCAGTACTTC
.	TRBV7-2	TRBJ2-5	.	12	CASSAEGETQYF	TGTGCCAGCAGCGCGGAAGGAGAGACCCAGTACTTC
TRBD2	TRBV20-1	TRBJ2-3	.	13	CSARREFSDTQYF	TGCAGTGCTAGGCGGGAGTTCTCAGATACGCAGTATTTT
.	TRBV7-2	TRBJ2-3	many	14	CASSLSGAPDTQYF	TGTGCCAGCAGCTTATCGGGCGCTCCAGATACGCAGTATTTT
.	TRBV28	TRBJ1-5	many	15	CASSLMYRAGQPQHF	TGTGCCAGCAGTTTAATGTACAGGGCTGGTCAGCCCCAGCATTTT
.	TRBV2	TRBJ2-7	few	15	CASRNRDAAPYEQYF	TGTGCCAGCAGAAACCGGGACGCAGCTCCCTACGAGCAGTACTTC
TRBD2	TRBV5-6	TRBJ2-1	many	16	CASSFRSSGGYNEQFF	TGTGCCAGCAGCTTCAGATCTAGCGGGGGGTACAATGAGCAGTTCTTC
.	TRBV12-3/TRBV12-4	TRBJ2-7	many	14	CASSPPGMSYEQYF	TGTGCCAGCAGTCCCCCAGGGATGTCCTACGAGCAGTACTTC
.	TRBV20-1	TRBJ2-5	once	14	CCARDPLSQETQYF	TGCTGTGCTAGAGATCCCCTCAGTCAAGAGACCCAGTACTTC
.	TRBV4-3	TRBJ2-5	few	15	CASSQEVTRGETQYF	TGCGCCAGCAGCCAAGAAGTTACAAGGGGGGAGACCCAGTACTTC
TRBD2	TRBV29-1	TRBJ2-7	many	14	CSVEGLAGDYEQYF	TGCAGCGTTGAGGGACTAGCGGGAGACTACGAGCAGTACTTC
.	TRBV24-1	TRBJ2-1	many	12	CATSDPYNEQFF	TGTGCCACCAGTGACCCATACAATGAGCAGTTCTTC
.	TRBV12-3/TRBV12-4	TRBJ2-1	many	14	CASSFAEWYNEQFF	TGTGCCAGCAGCTTCGCGGAGTGGTACAATGAGCAGTTCTTC
TRBD1	TRBV5-1	TRBJ2-1	few	14	CASSWGTGGNEQFF	TGCGCCAGCAGCTGGGGGACAGGGGGGAATGAGCAGTTCTTC
TRBD1	TRBV10-3	TRBJ1-5	few	14	CAISRQGRDQPQHF	TGTGCCATCAGTCGACAGGGGAGGGATCAGCCCCAGCATTTT
.	TRBV7-3	TRBJ2-1	few	15	CASSYRPAADNEQFF	TGTGCCAGCAGCTACAGGCCAGCGGCGGACAATGAGCAGTTCTTC
TRBD2	TRBV10-3	TRBJ2-1	many	14	CAISLAGDVNEQFF	TGTGCCATCAGTCTAGCGGGAGATGTCAATGAGCAGTTCTTC
.	TRBV28	TRBJ1-3	many	14	CASSLSAGGNTIYF	TGTGCCAGCAGTTTATCTGCCGGAGGAAACACCATATATTTT
.	TRBV20-1	TRBJ2-7	many	14	CSARDGGLAYEQYF	TGCAGTGCTAGAGATGGGGGACTGGCCTACGAGCAGTACTTC
.	TRBV28	TRBJ1-1	many	14	CASSLIGKNTEAFF	TGTGCCAGCAGTTTAATAGGGAAGAACACTGAAGCTTTCTTT
.	TRBV7-2	TRBJ1-3	.	12	CASSLRGNTIYF	TGTGCCAGCAGCTTACGGGGAAACACCATATATTTT
TRBD1	TRBV7-9	TRBJ2-5	many	14	CASSIRQGQETQYF	TGTGCCAGCAGTATTAGACAGGGTCAAGAGACCCAGTACTTC
.	TRBV7-8	TRBJ2-5	many	15	CASSLDWRLRETQYF	TGTGCCAGCAGCTTAGATTGGAGGTTGCGAGAGACCCAGTACTTC
.	TRBV7-9	TRBJ2-5	many	15	CASSLAVEVQETQYF	TGTGCCAGCAGCTTAGCAGTCGAAGTCCAAGAGACCCAGTACTTC
TRBD1	TRBV5-1	TRBJ1-2	many	14	CASSLLGQNYGYTF	TGCGCCAGCAGCTTGCTGGGACAGAACTATGGCTACACCTTC